One and the same sample provided the 17 T cell receptor beta chains below, sequenced in a study of T-cell reconstitution after alpha-beta-depleted transplantation in children. A library of TCRbeta sequences, prepared with unique molecular identifiers, was generated. One entry per CDR3 protein results from TCRdb running MiXCR on the PCR reads. The sample contains 550,000 to 800,000 distinct CDR3 sequences, around 13% of which appear only once. Material: PBMCs, obtained before TCRalphabeta/CD19-depleted stem cell transplant. These receptor sequences come from a girl aged 2 to 9 with congenital amegakaryocytic thrombocytopenia, due to receive a stem cell transplant.

The gene calls are TRBV20-1 and TRBJ1-1, with D tentatively TRBD1 (5 bases). Trimming shortened V by 5 bases and J by 3 bases, and 10 bases separated the two germline ends. Germline V gene data show CDR1 as DFQATT and CDR2 as SNEGSKA (reference sequence). The CDR3 extends over 12 amino acids. The chain's CDR3 is CSASQGYTEAFF. DNA for the CDR3: TGCAGTGCTTCCCAGGGATACACTGAAGCTTTCTTT.

This clonotype was observed a few times. The chain is built from TRBV7-9 and TRBJ2-4, with TRBD2 as a possible D gene (5 bases). Germline-derived CDR1 and CDR2 are SEHNR and FQNEAQ (reference sequence). The CDR3 is 13 residues long. V shed 5 bases and J shed 6 bases, with 11 bases lying between them. CDR3 region: CASSAGPLNIQYF. For the CDR3, the DNA is TGTGCCAGCAGCGCGGGTCCTCTAAACATTCAGTACTTC.

This clonotype was observed once. J is TRBJ2-7 and V is TRBV29-1; D is uncertain. There are 12 residues in the CDR3. V was clipped by 7 bases and J by 6 bases, with 16 bases between them. Looked up from germline, CDR1 is SQVTM and CDR2 is ANQGSEA. In DNA form, the CDR3 reads TGCAGCGCCGTCACTAATACCTGCGAGCAGTACTTC. Its protein product is CSAVTNTCEQYF.

This clonotype was seen only a few times. The chain has TRBV4-1 and TRBJ2-1; 8 positions match TRBD2. The J segment lost 1 base and the V segment lost 1 base, leaving 3 bases of the junction unmatched. There are 16 residues in the CDR3. CDR1 and CDR2 (germline): MGHRA, YSYEKL. The CDR3 loop is CASSQVLAVSYNEQFF. For the CDR3, the DNA is TGCGCCAGCAGCCAAGTACTAGCGGTTTCCTACAATGAGCAGTTCTTC.

CDR3 sequence: CASSLVRSSGSRSTGELFF. The CDR3 bases are TGTGCCAGCAGCTTAGTTAGGAGTAGCGGGAGTCGGAGCACCGGGGAGCTGTTTTTT. The J gene is TRBJ2-2, the V gene TRBV11-1, with 9 bases aligning to TRBD2. The CDR3 is made up of 19 amino acids. Looked up from germline, CDR1 is SGHAT and CDR2 is FQDESV (reference sequence). Trimming took 1 base from V and 4 from J; bases not matched to a gene: 13. Using reference TRBV11-1 and TRBJ2-2 for the parts outside the CDR3, the full variable domain is EAEVAQSPRYKITEKSQAVAFWCDPISGHATLYWYRQILGQGPELLVQFQDESVVDDSQLPKDRFSAERLKGVDSTLKIQPAELGDSAMYLCASSLVRSSGSRSTGELFFGEGSRLTVL.

This clonotype was detected ten times or more. The chain couples TRBV5-1 to TRBJ2-2, with D possibly matching TRBD1 (6 bases). This CDR3 has 15 residues. CDR1 is SGHRS, CDR2 YFSETQ, per germline. The V gene lost 1 base and the J gene lost 4 bases, with 11 bases spanning the gap. CDR3 DNA sequence: TGCGCCAGCAGCTTGTGGGGGCTTAGCACCGGGGAGCTGTTTTTT. This gives the protein CASSLWGLSTGELFF.

This clonotype appeared a single time. This may come from a read error, since a much larger clone is one base off. The rearrangement uses TRBV5-1 and TRBJ1-1; D might be TRBD1 (5 bases). The CDR3 runs to 16 residues. CDR1 and CDR2 from the germline V gene are SGHRS and YFSETQ. The CDR3 nucleotides are TGCGACAGCAGCTTGGGGCAGAGACCCGGGGACACTGAAGCTTTCTTT. It yields the protein CDSSLGQRPGDTEAFF.

This clonotype was counted at least ten times. The chain combines TRBV19 with TRBJ1-2, with no clear D. Germline V gives CDR1 LNHDA, CDR2 SQIVND (reference sequence). The ends were cut back, 7 bases at V and 8 bases at J, with 11 bases in the middle. The CDR3 sequence is 11 residues long. The CDR3: CASNGGGGYTF. The CDR3 nucleotides are TGTGCCAGTAACGGAGGAGGAGGCTACACCTTC.

This clonotype appeared many times. The V call is TRBV20-1, the J call TRBJ1-1, with D perhaps TRBD1 (5 bases). This CDR3 comprises 11 residues. Germline loops: CDR1 DFQATT, CDR2 SNEGSKA (reference sequence). Trimming left V 7 bases short and J 0 bases short, with 6 bases between. CDR3 in amino acids: CSVDMNTEAFF. DNA of the CDR3: TGCAGTGTGGACATGAACACTGAAGCTTTCTTT.

The rearrangement uses TRBV6-1 and TRBJ1-5, with D unresolved. Trimming left V 6 bases short and J 2 bases short, with 14 bases between. Germline V gene lookup returns CDR1 MNHNS and CDR2 SASEGT. This CDR3 spans 15 amino acids. The CDR3: CASRFWGYGNQPQHF. In DNA, the CDR3 is TGTGCCAGCAGGTTTTGGGGATACGGCAATCAGCCCCAGCATTTT.

The table lists this clonotype with many counts. V and J are TRBV15 and TRBJ2-3, with D perhaps TRBD1 or TRBD2 (5 bases each). CDR1 and CDR2 (germline): LNHNV, YYDKDF (reference sequence). The CDR3 has 15 residues. Trimming removed 5 bases from V and 0 bases from J, with 12 bases in between. DNA of the CDR3: TGTGCCACCAGCTCAGGGACGTTGAGCACAGATACGCAGTATTTT. It is translated as CATSSGTLSTDTQYF.

Notes on this clonotype: Likely a read error: the CDR3 ends without its conserved phenylalanine or tryptophan. The chain recombines TRBV7-9 with TRBJ2-1; D perhaps matches TRBD2 (6 bases). This CDR3 comprises 13 residues. CDR1 and CDR2 (germline): SEHNR, FQNEAQ (reference sequence). Trimming took 1 base from V and 6 from J, leaving 7 bases between them. The CDR3 bases are TGTGCCAGCAGCTTAGGCGGGATCAATGAGCAGTTCTTA. This gives the protein CASSLGGINEQFL.

The sample holds many counts of this clonotype. The J gene is TRBJ2-4, the V gene TRBV2; D remains ambiguous. This CDR3 is built from 13 residues. Germline lookup yields CDR1 SNHLY and CDR2 FYNNEI. Trimming removed 3 bases at V and 8 bases at J, with 11 bases between. Here the CDR3 DNA reads TGTGCCAGCAGTGATGTAGGGAAAGACATTCAGTACTTC. This sequence encodes CASSDVGKDIQYF.

This clonotype was counted a few times. The rearrangement joins TRBV20-1 to TRBJ1-2; TRBD1 agrees at 10 bases. The CDR3 has 14 residues. Germline loops: CDR1 DFQATT, CDR2 SNEGSKA (reference sequence). CDR3 bases: TGCAGCGCCGCCGGGACAGGGGCCTCTTATGGCTACACCTTC. Its protein product is CSAAGTGASYGYTF.

The V and J genes are TRBV14 and TRBJ1-6; D not resolved. CDR1 and CDR2 from the germline V gene are SGHDN and FVKESK. V dropped 1 base and J dropped 14 bases, with 18 bases sitting between them. The CDR3 consists of 15 residues. The CDR3 loop is CASSQAIGRPKSLHF. The DNA for the CDR3 is TGTGCCAGCAGCCAAGCTATAGGTCGCCCGAAGTCCCTCCACTTT.

In its sample, this clonotype was seen once. The V and J genes are TRBV12-3 or TRBV12-4 and TRBJ2-3; D is possibly TRBD1 (5 bases). CDR3 length equals 14 residues. Trimming took 6 bases from V and 1 from J, leaving 11 bases between them. The CDR3 DNA follows: TGTGCCAGCAGCAGGGTCTCCGGCACAGATACGCAGTATTTT. It yields the protein CASSRVSGTDTQYF.

This clonotype was observed a handful of times. This chain uses TRBV4-1 with TRBJ1-4; 7 positions agree with TRBD1. V lost 2 bases, J lost 7 bases, and 16 bases stayed unmatched. Germline loops: CDR1 MGHRA, CDR2 YSYEKL. The length of the CDR3 is 18 residues. CDR3 loop: CASSQLGGTGESGEKLFF. In nucleotides, the CDR3 is TGCGCCAGCAGCCAATTGGGAGGAACAGGGGAGAGCGGTGAAAAACTGTTTTTT.